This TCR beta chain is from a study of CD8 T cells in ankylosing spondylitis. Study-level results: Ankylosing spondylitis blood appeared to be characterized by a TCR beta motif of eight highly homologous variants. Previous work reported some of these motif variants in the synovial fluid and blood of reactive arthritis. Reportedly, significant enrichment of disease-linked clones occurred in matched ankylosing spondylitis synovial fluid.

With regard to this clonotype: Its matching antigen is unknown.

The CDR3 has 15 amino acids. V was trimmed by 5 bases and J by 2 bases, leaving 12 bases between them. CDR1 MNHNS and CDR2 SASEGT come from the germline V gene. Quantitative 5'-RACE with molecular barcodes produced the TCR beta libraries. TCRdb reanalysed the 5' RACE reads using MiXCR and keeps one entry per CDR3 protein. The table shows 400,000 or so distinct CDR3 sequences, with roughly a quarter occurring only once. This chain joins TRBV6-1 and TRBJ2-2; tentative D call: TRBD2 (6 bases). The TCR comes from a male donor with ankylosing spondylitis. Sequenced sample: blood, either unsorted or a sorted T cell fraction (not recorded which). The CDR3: CASSPGLYNTGELFF. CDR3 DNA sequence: TGTGCCAGCAGTCCGGGACTCTATAACACCGGGGAGCTGTTTTTT.